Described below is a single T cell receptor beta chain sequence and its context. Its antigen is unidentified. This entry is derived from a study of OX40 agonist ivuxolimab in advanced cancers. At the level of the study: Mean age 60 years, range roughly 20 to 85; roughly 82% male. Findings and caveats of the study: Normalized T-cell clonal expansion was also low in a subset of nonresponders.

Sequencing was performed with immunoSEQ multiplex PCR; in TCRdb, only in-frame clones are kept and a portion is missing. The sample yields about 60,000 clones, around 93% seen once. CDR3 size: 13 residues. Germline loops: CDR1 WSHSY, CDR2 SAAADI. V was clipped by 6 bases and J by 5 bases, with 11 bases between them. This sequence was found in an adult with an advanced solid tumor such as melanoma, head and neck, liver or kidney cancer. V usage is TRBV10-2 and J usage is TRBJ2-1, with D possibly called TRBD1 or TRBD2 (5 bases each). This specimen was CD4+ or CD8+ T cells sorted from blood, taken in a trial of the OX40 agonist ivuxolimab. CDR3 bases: TGCGCCAGCAGCGAGGGACGTAACAATGAGCAGTTCTTC. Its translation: CASSEGRNNEQFF.